The rows below give T cell receptor beta chains drawn from one sample of a study of shared clonotypes between healthy human individuals. Sequencing used immunoSEQ multiplex PCR; TCRdb keeps in-frame clones, though not all of them. Found here are nearly 750,000 clones, over 60% of them singletons; the top ten hold under 2%. Material: memory CD4+ T cells sorted from blood. All receptors derive from a woman aged 30 to 39 in good health. The CDR3 runs from the conserved cysteine through the conserved F or W. The order of the fields is V gene, clone size, CDR3 protein. Not every row has a clone size; where given, it reads once, few, many or a size class.

TRBV19 | NA | CASSGGNSNQPQHF
TRBV28 | NA | CASSSAGGHEQYF
TRBV9 | many | CASSSPGGQGVRADTQYF
TRBV28 | NA | CASSSPAGDRVTEAFF
TRBV6-1 | NA | CASSERGQQFF
TRBV7-7 | NA | CASSLCVWQYSNQPQHF
TRBV19 | NA | CASSTPLAGALWETQYF
TRBV2 | NA | CASAGLAASNEQFF
TRBV2 | NA | CASSGPGGSDTQYF
TRBV6-1 | NA | CASSVVGNTIYF
TRBV6-6 | NA | CASAPERAGAKNIQYF
TRBV6-1 | NA | CASSWDREGGYTF
TRBV29-1 | NA | CSVGRDPGAEAFF
TRBV6-5 | NA | CASRPDRSPYNEQFF
TRBV11-3 | NA | CASSLGRGLEADTQYF
TRBV2 | NA | CASSYLQGEGQPQHF
TRBV20-1 | NA | CSASGNSQFF
TRBV19 | NA | CASSMGLAGLEQFF
TRBV11-2 | NA | CASSVGTGSSTDTQYF
TRBV10-3 | NA | CAISEGDGGGYGYTF
TRBV4-1 | NA | CASSQDGPDVVATNEKLFF
TRBV5-4 | NA | CASSLSKAIKETQYF
TRBV5-4 | NA | CASRVQGLDTEAFF
TRBV19 | NA | CASSIQGRQPQHF
TRBV6-1 | many | CASSVNPGTSGSLYNEQFF
TRBV7-2 | few | CASSPSWTGYEQYF
TRBV7-9 | NA | CASSPQGYGYTF
TRBV19 | few | CAARDRLNQPQHF
TRBV25-1 | NA | CASSAPGQGNKNIQYF
TRBV7-3 | NA | CASSLTSASGTQYF
TRBV2 | once | CASRAIGGPSGNTIYF